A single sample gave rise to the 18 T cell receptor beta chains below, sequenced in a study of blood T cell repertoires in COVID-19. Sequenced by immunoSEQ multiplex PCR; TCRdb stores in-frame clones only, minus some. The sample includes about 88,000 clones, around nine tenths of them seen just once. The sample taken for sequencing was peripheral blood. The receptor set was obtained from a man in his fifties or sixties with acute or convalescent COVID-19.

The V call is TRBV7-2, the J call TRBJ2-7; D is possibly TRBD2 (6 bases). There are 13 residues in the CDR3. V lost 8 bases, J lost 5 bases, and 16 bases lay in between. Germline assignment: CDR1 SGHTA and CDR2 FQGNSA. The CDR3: CASARTIDHEQYF. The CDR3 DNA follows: TGTGCCAGCGCTCGGACTATCGACCACGAGCAGTACTTC.

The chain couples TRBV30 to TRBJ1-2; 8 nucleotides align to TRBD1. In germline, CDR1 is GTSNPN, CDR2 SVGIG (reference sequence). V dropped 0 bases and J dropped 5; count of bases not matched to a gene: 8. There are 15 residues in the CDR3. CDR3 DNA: TGTGCCTGGAGTGTACTCCGCGACAGGGGATATGGCTACACCTTC. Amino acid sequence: CAWSVLRDRGYGYTF.

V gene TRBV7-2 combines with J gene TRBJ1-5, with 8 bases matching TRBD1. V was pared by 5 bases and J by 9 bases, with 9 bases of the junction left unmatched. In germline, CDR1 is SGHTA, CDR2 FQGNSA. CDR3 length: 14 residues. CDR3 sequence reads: CASSIDRGDRPQHF. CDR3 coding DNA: TGTGCCAGCAGCATTGACAGGGGAGACCGGCCCCAGCATTTT.

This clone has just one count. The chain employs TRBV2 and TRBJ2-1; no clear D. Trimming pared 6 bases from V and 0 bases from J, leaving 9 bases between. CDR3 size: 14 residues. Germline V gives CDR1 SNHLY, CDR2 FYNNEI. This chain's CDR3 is CASRALSSYNEQFF. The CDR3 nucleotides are TGTGCCAGCAGAGCGCTGAGCTCCTACAATGAGCAGTTCTTC.

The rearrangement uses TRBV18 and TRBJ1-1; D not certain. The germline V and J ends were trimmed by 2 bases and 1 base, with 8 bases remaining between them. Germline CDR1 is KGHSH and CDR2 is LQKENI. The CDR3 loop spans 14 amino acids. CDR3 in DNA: TGTGCCAGCTCACCAACAGATGAGAACACTGAAGCTTTCTTT. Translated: CASSPTDENTEAFF. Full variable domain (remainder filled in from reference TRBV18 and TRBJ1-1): NAGVMQNPRHLVRRRGQEARLRCSPMKGHSHVYWYRQLPEEGLKFMVYLQKENIIDESGMPKERFSAEFPKEGPSILRIQQVVRGDSAAYFCASSPTDENTEAFFGQGTRLTVV.

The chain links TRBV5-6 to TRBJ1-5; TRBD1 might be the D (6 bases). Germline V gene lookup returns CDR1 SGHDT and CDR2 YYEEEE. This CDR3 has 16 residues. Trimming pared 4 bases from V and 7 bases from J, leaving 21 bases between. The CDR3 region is CASSAGGIGHLQPQHF. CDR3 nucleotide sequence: TGTGCCAGCAGCGCTGGGGGCATAGGGCATTTGCAGCCCCAGCATTTT.

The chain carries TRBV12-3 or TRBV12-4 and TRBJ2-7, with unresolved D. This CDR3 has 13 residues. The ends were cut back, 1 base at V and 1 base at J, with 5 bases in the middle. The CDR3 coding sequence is TGTGCCAGCAGTTTAGAGGAGTCCTACGAGCAGTACTTC. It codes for CASSLEESYEQYF.

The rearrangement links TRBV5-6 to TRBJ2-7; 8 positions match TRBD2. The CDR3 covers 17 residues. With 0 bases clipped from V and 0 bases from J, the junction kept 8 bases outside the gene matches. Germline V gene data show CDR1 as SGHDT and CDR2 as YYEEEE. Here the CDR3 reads CASSLGGAGATSYEQYF. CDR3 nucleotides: TGTGCCAGCAGCTTGGGGGGAGCGGGAGCAACCTCCTACGAGCAGTACTTC.

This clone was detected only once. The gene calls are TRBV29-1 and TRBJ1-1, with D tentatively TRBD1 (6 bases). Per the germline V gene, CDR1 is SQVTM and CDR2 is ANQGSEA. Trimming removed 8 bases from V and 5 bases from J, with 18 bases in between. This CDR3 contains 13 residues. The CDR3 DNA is TGCAGCCTGACCAGGGGTGGTCAAACTGAAGCTTTCTTT. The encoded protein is CSLTRGGQTEAFF.

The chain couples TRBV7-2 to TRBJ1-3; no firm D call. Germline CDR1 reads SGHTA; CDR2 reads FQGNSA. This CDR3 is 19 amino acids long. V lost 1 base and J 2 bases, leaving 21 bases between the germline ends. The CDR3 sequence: CASSLVASGTTGTGNTIYF. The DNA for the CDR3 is TGTGCCAGCAGCTTAGTAGCGTCAGGAACCACGGGCACTGGAAACACCATATATTTT.

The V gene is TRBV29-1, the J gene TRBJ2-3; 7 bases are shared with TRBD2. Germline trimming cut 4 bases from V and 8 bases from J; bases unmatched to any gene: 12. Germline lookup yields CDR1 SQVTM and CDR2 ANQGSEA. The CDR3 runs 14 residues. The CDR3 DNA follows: TGCAGCGTTGCGGTGGGAGGGCCAGGTTTTACGCAGTATTTT. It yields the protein CSVAVGGPGFTQYF.

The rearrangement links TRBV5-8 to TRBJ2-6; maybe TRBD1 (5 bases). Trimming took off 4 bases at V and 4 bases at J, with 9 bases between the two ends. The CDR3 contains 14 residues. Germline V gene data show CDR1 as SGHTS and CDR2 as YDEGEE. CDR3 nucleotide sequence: TGTGCCAGCAGCAGGGGTTTAGGGGCCAACGTCCTGACTTTC. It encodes CASSRGLGANVLTF. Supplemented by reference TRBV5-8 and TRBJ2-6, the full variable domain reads EAGVTQSPTHLIKTRGQQATLRCSPISGHTSVYWYQQALGLGLQFLLWYDEGEERNRGNFPPRFSGRQFPNYSSELNVNALELEDSALYLCASSRGLGANVLTFGAGSRLTVL.

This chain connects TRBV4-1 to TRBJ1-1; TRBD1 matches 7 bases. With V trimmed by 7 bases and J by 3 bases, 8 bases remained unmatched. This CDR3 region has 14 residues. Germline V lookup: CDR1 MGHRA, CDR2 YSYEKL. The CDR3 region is CASNRGLGYTEAFF. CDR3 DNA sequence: TGCGCCAGCAATAGGGGGCTTGGGTACACTGAAGCTTTCTTT.

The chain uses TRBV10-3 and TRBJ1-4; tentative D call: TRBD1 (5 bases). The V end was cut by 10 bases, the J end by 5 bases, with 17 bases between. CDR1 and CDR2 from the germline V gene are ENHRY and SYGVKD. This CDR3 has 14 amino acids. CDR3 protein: CATNGQGENEKLFF. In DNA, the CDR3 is TGTGCCACAAACGGCCAAGGGGAAAATGAAAAACTGTTTTTT.

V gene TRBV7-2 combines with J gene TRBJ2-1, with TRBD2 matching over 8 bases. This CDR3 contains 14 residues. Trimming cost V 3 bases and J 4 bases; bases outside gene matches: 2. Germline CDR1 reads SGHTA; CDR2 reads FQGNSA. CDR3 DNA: TGTGCCAGCAGCTTGGCTAGCGGGTACAATGAGCAGTTCTTC. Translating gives CASSLASGYNEQFF. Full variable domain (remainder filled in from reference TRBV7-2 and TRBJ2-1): GAGVSQSPSNKVTEKGKDVELRCDPISGHTALYWYRQSLGQGLEFLIYFQGNSAPDKSGLPSDRFSAERTGGSVSTLTIQRTQQEDSAVYLCASSLASGYNEQFFGPGTRLTVL.

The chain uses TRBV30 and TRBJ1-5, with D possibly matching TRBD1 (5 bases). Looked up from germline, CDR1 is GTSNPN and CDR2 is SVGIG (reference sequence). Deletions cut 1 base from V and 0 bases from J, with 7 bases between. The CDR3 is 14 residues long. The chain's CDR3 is CAWSGGASNQPQHF. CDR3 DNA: TGTGCCTGGAGTGGCGGGGCTAGCAATCAGCCCCAGCATTTT.

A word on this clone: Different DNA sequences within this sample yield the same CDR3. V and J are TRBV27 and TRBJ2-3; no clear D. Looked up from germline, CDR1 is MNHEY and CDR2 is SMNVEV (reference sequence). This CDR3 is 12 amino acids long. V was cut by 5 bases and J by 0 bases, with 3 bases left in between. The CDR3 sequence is CASSPSTDTQYF. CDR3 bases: TGTGCCAGCAGTCCGAGCACAGATACGCAGTATTTT.

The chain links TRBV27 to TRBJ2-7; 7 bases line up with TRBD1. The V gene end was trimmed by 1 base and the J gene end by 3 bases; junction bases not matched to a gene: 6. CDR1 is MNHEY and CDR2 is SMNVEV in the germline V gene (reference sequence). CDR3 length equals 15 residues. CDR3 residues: CASSLFPGQNYEQYF. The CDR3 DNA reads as TGTGCCAGCAGTTTATTTCCGGGACAGAACTACGAGCAGTACTTC.